The sequence of this T cell receptor (beta chain) was determined in a study of beta chain features in type 1 diabetes. As for the study in general: Sorted cells examined across all samples numbered around 110,000,000. Study conclusions and caveats: Researchers report that Type 1 diabetes patients had moderately but significantly shorter TCRB CDR3s across all four CD4+ subsets. There were fewer insertions and more deletions at the VDJ junctions of type 1 diabetes patients.

Unmatched junction bases numbered 3, after V lost 0 bases and J lost 7 bases. Germline loops: CDR1 SGHDN, CDR2 FVKESK. This CDR3 contains 16 residues. Worth noting for this clone: Its antigen is undetermined.

Sequenced material consisted of expressed TCRB transcripts (all of the isolated RNA was reverse transcribed). Data came from immunoSEQ multiplex PCR; TCRdb stores just in-frame clones and leaves some out. The table has under 350,000 clones, around 25% seen once. The rearrangement joins TRBV14 to TRBJ2-1; TRBD2 matches at 13 bases. This TCR was recovered from a woman aged 25 to 39 with type 1 diabetes. Material: naive CD4+ T cells from blood. The CDR3: CASSQDGTSGANEQFF. CDR3 in DNA: TGTGCCAGCAGCCAAGACGGGACTAGCGGGGCGAATGAGCAGTTCTTC.